The 27 T cell receptor beta chains given below trace back to one sample, sequenced in a study of post-analysis software for immune sequencing data. General observations from the study: Included in a set of a handful of TRBV segments more frequent in patients than controls were TRBV5-6, TRBV5-1 and TRBV20-1.

Included in the TCR beta cDNA libraries were unique molecular identifiers. TCRdb re-analysed the PCR reads in MiXCR, keeping a single row per CDR3 protein. Among some 500,000 distinct CDR3 sequences listed, less than 45% were seen once. Their antigens remain unidentified. Sequencing used blood. Source of these receptors: a girl aged 5-17 years with multiple sclerosis.

This clonotype was found a few times. The V gene is TRBV5-1, the J gene TRBJ1-2, with 7 bases aligning to TRBD1. The ends lost 4 bases at V and 6 bases at J; junction bases unmatched: 9. From germline, CDR1 is SGHRS and CDR2 YFSETQ. The CDR3 is 14 amino acids. For the CDR3, the DNA is TGCGCCAGCAGCACAGGGACAGTCAACCATGGCTACACCTTC. Its protein is CASSTGTVNHGYTF.

This rearrangement joins TRBV7-2 to TRBJ1-1; D gene ambiguous. The length of the CDR3 is 13 residues. The germline CDR1 and CDR2 sequences are SGHTA and FQGNSA. V was shortened by 1 base and J by 2 bases, with 5 bases between the two germline ends. This chain's CDR3 is CASSLGYNTEAFF. The CDR3 nucleotides are TGTGCCAGCAGCTTAGGGTATAACACTGAAGCTTTCTTT.

This clonotype was picked up many times. CDR3 nucleotides: TGTGCCAGCAGCTTAGAGTGGGGGCTCTCCTACGAGCAGTACTTC. As protein: CASSLEWGLSYEQYF. The rearrangement links TRBV7-2 to TRBJ2-7, with a tentative D call TRBD1 (6 bases). Germline V gene data show CDR1 as SGHTA and CDR2 as FQGNSA. The V and J ends lost 1 base and 0 bases respectively, with 10 bases between them. CDR3 length: 15 residues.

The chain joins TRBV13 to TRBJ2-7; 10 bases line up with TRBD2. The ends lost 0 bases at V and 5 bases at J; junction bases unmatched: 4. Germline CDR1 reads PRHDT; CDR2 reads FYEKMQ (reference sequence). This CDR3 comprises 15 residues. CDR3 in DNA: TGTGCCAGCAGCTTAGGGAGCGGGAGGGCGAACGAGCAGTACTTC. This codes for CASSLGSGRANEQYF.

This clonotype was counted a single time. The chain employs TRBV20-1 and TRBJ2-1; 11 nucleotides match TRBD2. The J segment lost 4 bases and the V segment lost 7 bases, leaving 9 bases of the junction unmatched. The CDR3 sequence is 15 residues long. CDR1 is DFQATT, CDR2 SNEGSKA, per germline (reference sequence). The CDR3: CSGSQASGRYNEQFF. For the CDR3, the DNA is TGCAGTGGATCCCAGGCTAGCGGGAGGTACAATGAGCAGTTCTTC.

This clonotype showed up just a few times. This chain uses TRBV4-1 with TRBJ2-4; possibly TRBD1 or TRBD2 for D (5 bases each). Looked up from germline, CDR1 is MGHRA and CDR2 is YSYEKL. This CDR3 is 18 amino acids long. Trimming removed 4 bases from V and 3 bases from J, with 22 bases in between. The CDR3 DNA is TGCGCCAGCAGCCCGGACATGCGCCGGGACCCGGACAAAAACATTCAGTACTTC. Encoded protein: CASSPDMRRDPDKNIQYF.

The rearrangement joins TRBV15 to TRBJ2-4; D remains unclear. Germline values: CDR1 LNHNV, CDR2 YYDKDF (reference sequence). Trimming pared 0 bases from V and 0 bases from J, leaving 6 bases between. CDR3 length equals 15 residues. The CDR3 sequence: CATSRDTSAKNIQYF. CDR3 DNA: TGTGCCACCAGCAGAGATACCTCAGCCAAAAACATTCAGTACTTC.

The chain is built from TRBV29-1 and TRBJ2-1; possible D gene TRBD2, 6 bases. The CDR3 is 13 residues long. The germline V gene has CDR1 SQVTM and CDR2 ANQGSEA. The V end was cut by 5 bases, the J end by 4 bases, with 12 bases between. CDR3 in DNA: TGCAGCGTTCAGGGAGGAACTTACAATGAGCAGTTCTTC. Encoded protein: CSVQGGTYNEQFF.

The V and J genes are TRBV27 and TRBJ2-1, with 9 bases identical to TRBD1. The CDR3 contains 16 residues. Germline V gene data show CDR1 as MNHEY and CDR2 as SMNVEV (reference sequence). V shed 4 bases and J 4 bases; nucleotides not matched to a gene: 8. The CDR3 DNA follows: TGTGCCAGCAGTTCAAACAGGGGGCGGTTTTACAATGAGCAGTTCTTC. Amino acids: CASSSNRGRFYNEQFF.

V usage is TRBV28 and J usage is TRBJ2-7; 11 positions match TRBD2. J lost 2 bases, V lost 3 bases, and 9 bases had no gene match. The germline V gene has CDR1 MDHEN and CDR2 SYDVKM. The CDR3 is 17 residues long. CDR3 coding DNA: TGTGCCAGCAGTTTGGACTTCGGGGGACTAGCGGCCTACGAGCAGTACTTC. As protein: CASSLDFGGLAAYEQYF. The full variable domain, its missing parts supplied by reference TRBV28 and TRBJ2-7, is DVKVTQSSRYLVKRTGEKVFLECVQDMDHENMFWYRQDPGLGLRLIYFSYDVKMKEKGDIPEGYSVSREKKERFSLILESASTNQTSMYLCASSLDFGGLAAYEQYFGPGTRLTVT.

The V and J genes are TRBV12-3 or TRBV12-4 and TRBJ1-2, with TRBD1 matching over 8 bases. The CDR3 runs to 14 residues. With 6 bases clipped from V and 7 bases from J, the junction kept 10 bases outside the gene matches. The CDR3 nucleotides read TGTGCCAGCAGCAAGGGACAGGTTCTTAGTGGCTACACCTTC. Amino acids: CASSKGQVLSGYTF.

This rearrangement joins TRBV9 to TRBJ1-4, with 9 bases lining up with TRBD1. The V gene end was trimmed by 1 base and the J gene end by 8 bases; junction bases not matched to a gene: 6. The CDR3 has 15 amino acids. Per the germline V gene, CDR1 is SGDLS and CDR2 is YYNGEE. The CDR3 reads CASSVTGGYEEKLFF. The CDR3 DNA reads as TGTGCCAGCAGCGTAACAGGGGGCTACGAAGAAAAACTGTTTTTT. The full variable domain, its missing parts supplied by reference TRBV9 and TRBJ1-4, is DSGVTQTPKHLITATGQRVTLRCSPRSGDLSVYWYQQSLDQGLQFLIQYYNGEERAKGNILERFSAQQFPDLHSELNLSSLELGDSALYFCASSVTGGYEEKLFFGSGTQLSVL.

The chain is built from TRBV10-3 and TRBJ2-1; D is unresolved. Germline V gene sequence: CDR1 ENHRY, CDR2 SYGVKD. V was pared by 3 bases and J by 0 bases, with 9 bases between. The CDR3 has 15 amino acids. This CDR3 is CAISDPGSSYNEQFF. The DNA of the CDR3 is TGTGCCATCAGTGACCCGGGTAGCTCCTACAATGAGCAGTTCTTC.

The V call is TRBV18, the J call TRBJ2-1, with TRBD1 matching 10 bases. This CDR3 comprises 14 residues. The germline V gene encodes CDR1 KGHSH and CDR2 LQKENI. V lost 6 bases and J lost 7; bases outside the gene matches: 6. This chain's CDR3 is CASSLGDRGNEQFF. Written as DNA, the CDR3 is TGTGCCAGCTCGCTGGGGGACAGGGGAAATGAGCAGTTCTTC.

This clonotype has just a few counts. The V and J genes are TRBV6-5 and TRBJ2-7; D is ambiguous. V shed 5 bases and J shed 4 bases, with 12 bases lying between them. From germline, CDR1 is MNHEY and CDR2 SVGAGI. The CDR3 is made up of 13 amino acids. CDR3 DNA sequence: TGTGCCAGCAGTATTGCCGCTCCGTACGAGCAGTACTTC. It encodes CASSIAAPYEQYF.

This clonotype has only a few counts. The chain combines TRBV5-6 with TRBJ2-5; no reliable D call. The germline CDR1 and CDR2 sequences are SGHDT and YYEEEE. This CDR3 comprises 15 residues. V gave up 0 bases and J gave up 2 bases, with 11 bases separating them. In DNA, the CDR3 is TGTGCCAGCAGCTTGGCCTCCGCGTATCAAGAGACCCAGTACTTC. Its translation is CASSLASAYQETQYF.

The V call is TRBV28, the J call TRBJ2-1; 8 nucleotides match TRBD1. The CDR3 contains 16 residues. Germline CDR1 reads MDHEN; CDR2 reads SYDVKM. V shed 6 bases and J 0 bases; nucleotides not matched to a gene: 7. In DNA, the CDR3 is TGTGCCAGCAGGACGACAGGGGAGCTCTCCTACAATGAGCAGTTCTTC. It specifies CASRTTGELSYNEQFF.

This sequence joins TRBV4-3 and TRBJ2-1; 10 nucleotides line up with TRBD2. Per the germline V gene, CDR1 is LGHNA and CDR2 is YSLEER. CDR3 size: 18 residues. V dropped 0 bases and J dropped 4; count of bases not matched to a gene: 9. CDR3: CASSQERLAGFSYNEQFF. The CDR3 DNA sequence: TGCGCCAGCAGCCAAGAAAGACTAGCGGGTTTCTCGTACAATGAGCAGTTCTTC.

This rearrangement joins TRBV7-3 to TRBJ2-3; TRBD2 might be the D (6 bases). The CDR3 extends over 14 amino acids. Germline assignment: CDR1 SGHTA and CDR2 FQGTGA. V was cut by 3 bases and J by 0 bases, with 7 bases left in between. The DNA of the CDR3 is TGTGCCAGCAGCTTGGGGACTAGCACAGATACGCAGTATTTT. It translates to CASSLGTSTDTQYF.

In its sample, this clonotype was seen a few times. This sequence joins TRBV7-2 and TRBJ2-1; TRBD2 matches 7 bases. Germline trimming cut 0 bases from V and 7 bases from J; bases unmatched to any gene: 6. The CDR3 runs to 15 residues. CDR1 and CDR2 from the germline V gene are SGHTA and FQGNSA. DNA of the CDR3: TGTGCCAGCAGCTTAGCGAGGCTAGCGGAGAATGAGCAGTTCTTC. It translates to CASSLARLAENEQFF.

The gene calls are TRBV27 and TRBJ2-7; TRBD1 is a possible D gene (5 bases). Germline loops: CDR1 MNHEY, CDR2 SMNVEV (reference sequence). The CDR3 extends over 14 amino acids. Trimming removed 5 bases at V and 0 bases at J, with 11 bases between. In DNA, the CDR3 is TGTGCCAGCAGTCCTTCGACAGACTCCTACGAGCAGTACTTC. Its protein product is CASSPSTDSYEQYF.

This clonotype was recorded a few times. This chain links TRBV9 with TRBJ2-1, with 15 bases identical to TRBD2. Per the germline V gene, CDR1 is SGDLS and CDR2 is YYNGEE. The CDR3 is 15 amino acids. J was trimmed by 9 bases and V by 4 bases; bases with no gene match: 5. The CDR3 DNA reads TGTGCCAGCAGCCGACGGACTAGCGGGAGGGGTGAGCAGTTCTTC. Translated, it gives CASSRRTSGRGEQFF. Filled out from reference TRBV9 and TRBJ2-1, the complete variable domain reads DSGVTQTPKHLITATGQRVTLRCSPRSGDLSVYWYQQSLDQGLQFLIQYYNGEERAKGNILERFSAQQFPDLHSELNLSSLELGDSALYFCASSRRTSGRGEQFFGPGTRLTVL.

With respect to this clonotype: At one end the junction does not follow the germline gene, possibly because of a read error. The CDR3 protein is CASSFVAGGSFNEQFF. CDR3 in DNA: TGTGCCAGCAGTTTTGTAGCGGGCGGCTCCTTCAATGAGCAGTTCTTC. V gene TRBV27 combines with J gene TRBJ2-1; 7 positions agree with TRBD2. This CDR3 is built from 16 residues. Germline lookup yields CDR1 MNHEY and CDR2 SMNVEV (reference sequence).

This clonotype was recorded a few times. The chain is built from TRBV5-1 and TRBJ2-3; D not certain. V was pared by 0 bases and J by 6 bases, with 11 bases between. CDR3 size: 14 residues. The germline V gene has CDR1 SGHRS and CDR2 YFSETQ. This chain's CDR3 is CASSLVPSPDTQYF. The CDR3 bases are TGCGCCAGCAGCTTGGTTCCCTCCCCCGATACGCAGTATTTT. Looking up the rest from reference TRBV5-1 and TRBJ2-3 gives the full variable domain: KAGVTQTPRYLIKTRGQQVTLSCSPISGHRSVSWYQQTPGQGLQFLFEYFSETQRNKGNFPGRFSGRQFSNSRSEMNVSTLELGDSALYLCASSLVPSPDTQYFGPGTRLTVL.

The table lists this clonotype with a few counts. The chain links TRBV24-1 to TRBJ2-1, with D tentatively TRBD2 (6 bases). Germline CDR1 KGHDR, CDR2 SFDVKD. Between the trimmed V and J ends, which lost 4 bases and 3 bases, there was a span of 15 bases. The CDR3 covers 16 residues. The CDR3 is CATSDGSGSFYNEQFF. CDR3 nucleotide sequence: TGTGCCACCAGTGACGGTAGCGGATCTTTCTACAATGAGCAGTTCTTC.

The V and J genes are TRBV7-8 and TRBJ1-5, with 9 positions matching TRBD1. CDR1 and CDR2 from the germline V gene are SGHVS and FQNEAQ. Trimming cost V 5 bases and J 6 bases; bases outside gene matches: 11. The CDR3 contains 16 residues. This CDR3 is CASSLGTGTTSQPQHF. CDR3 nucleotides: TGTGCCAGCAGCCTAGGGACAGGGACGACTTCTCAGCCCCAGCATTTT.

CDR3 residues: CASSRRGGDQETQYF. CDR3 nucleotides: TGTGCCAGCTCCCGGCGGGGGGGAGATCAAGAGACCCAGTACTTC. The V call is TRBV7-2, the J call TRBJ2-5; TRBD2 matches 9 bases. This CDR3 has 15 amino acids. J lost 2 bases, V lost 8 bases, and 9 bases had no gene match. CDR1 and CDR2 from the germline V gene are SGHTA and FQGNSA.